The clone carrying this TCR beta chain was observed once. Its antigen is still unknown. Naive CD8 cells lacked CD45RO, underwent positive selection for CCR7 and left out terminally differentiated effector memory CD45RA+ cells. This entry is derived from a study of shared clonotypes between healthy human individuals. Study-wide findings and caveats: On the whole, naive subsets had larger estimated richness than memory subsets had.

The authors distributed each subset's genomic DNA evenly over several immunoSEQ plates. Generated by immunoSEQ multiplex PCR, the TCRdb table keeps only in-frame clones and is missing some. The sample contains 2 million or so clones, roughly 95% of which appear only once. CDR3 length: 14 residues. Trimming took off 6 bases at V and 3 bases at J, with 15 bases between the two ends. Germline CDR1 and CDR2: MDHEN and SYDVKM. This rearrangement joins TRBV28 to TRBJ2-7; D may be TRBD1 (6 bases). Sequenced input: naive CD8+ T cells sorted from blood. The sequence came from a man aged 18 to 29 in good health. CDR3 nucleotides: TGTGCCAGCAGACTAAGGGGGAATTACTACGAGCAGTACTTC. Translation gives CASRLRGNYYEQYF. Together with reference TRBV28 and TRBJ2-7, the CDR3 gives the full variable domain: DVKVTQSSRYLVKRTGEKVFLECVQDMDHENMFWYRQDPGLGLRLIYFSYDVKMKEKGDIPEGYSVSREKKERFSLILESASTNQTSMYLCASRLRGNYYEQYFGPGTRLTVT.